The 11 T cell receptor beta chains below all came from one sample that was sequenced in a study of T cells in Graves' hyperthyroidism and ophthalmopathy. The investigators amplified TCR beta CDR3 regions from RNA transcripts. The HTBI primer set served for first-round RT-PCR of the TCR CDR3. TCRdb itself ran the multiplex PCR reads through MiXCR, one entry per CDR3 protein. The table lists 500,000 or so distinct CDR3 sequences, 15% to 20% of them singletons. Material for sequencing was blood. Receptors were obtained from a woman aged 30 to 39 with Graves' ophthalmopathy.

The chain couples TRBV20-1 to TRBJ2-4; D possibly corresponds to TRBD2 (6 bases). Germline CDR1 and CDR2: DFQATT and SNEGSKA (reference sequence). Trimming shortened V by 1 base and J by 1 base, and 20 bases separated the two germline ends. The CDR3 consists of 18 residues. CDR3 amino acids: CSARGSSGRREAKNIQYF. The CDR3 bases are TGCAGTGCTAGAGGTTCTAGTGGAAGGAGGGAGGCCAAAAACATTCAGTACTTC.

This clonotype appeared many times. This chain connects TRBV28 to TRBJ2-2, with D maybe TRBD1 (6 bases). Germline assignment: CDR1 MDHEN and CDR2 SYDVKM. The CDR3 runs to 15 residues. V lost 4 bases to trimming and J lost 0 bases, with 9 bases between them. CDR3 sequence reads: CASSSHRANTGELFF. As DNA, the CDR3 is TGTGCCAGCAGTTCACACAGGGCGAACACCGGGGAGCTGTTTTTT. The full variable domain, its missing parts supplied by reference TRBV28 and TRBJ2-2, is DVKVTQSSRYLVKRTGEKVFLECVQDMDHENMFWYRQDPGLGLRLIYFSYDVKMKEKGDIPEGYSVSREKKERFSLILESASTNQTSMYLCASSSHRANTGELFFGEGSRLTVL.

This clonotype was detected many times. The rearrangement joins TRBV7-9 to TRBJ2-1; 7 bases are shared with TRBD2. This CDR3 is built from 15 residues. Germline V gene data show CDR1 as SEHNR and CDR2 as FQNEAQ (reference sequence). J was trimmed by 4 bases and V by 4 bases; bases with no gene match: 7. For the CDR3, the DNA is TGTGCCAGCAGCTCCCGGGACTATGAGTACAATGAGCAGTTCTTC. Translated: CASSSRDYEYNEQFF.

This clonotype was counted between two and nine times. This chain links TRBV19 with TRBJ2-2; possibly TRBD2 for D (6 bases). The CDR3 spans 16 residues. The germline V gene encodes CDR1 LNHDA and CDR2 SQIVND (reference sequence). The V end lost 4 bases, the J end lost 2 bases, and 14 bases lay between the germline ends. CDR3 in DNA: TGTGCCAGTAGTACATGGACTACTGAAAACACCGGGGAGCTGTTTTTT. This sequence encodes CASSTWTTENTGELFF.

This clonotype has ten or more counts. The chain combines TRBV2 with TRBJ1-1; D is ambiguous. Germline CDR1 reads SNHLY; CDR2 reads FYNNEI. The V end lost 7 bases, the J end lost 3 bases, and 15 bases lay between the germline ends. The CDR3 length is 14 residues. This CDR3 is CASTSAGGDTEAFF. The DNA of the CDR3 is TGTGCCAGCACCTCCGCCGGTGGGGACACTGAAGCTTTCTTT.

This clonotype was observed many times. The chain employs TRBV12-3 or TRBV12-4 and TRBJ1-6, with 9 bases identical to TRBD1. V was clipped by 1 base and J by 10 bases; unmatched bases: 8. The CDR3 length is 16 residues. CDR3 residues: CASSLGLGQGRSPLHF. The CDR3 DNA is TGTGCCAGCAGTTTAGGGTTGGGACAGGGTCGGTCACCCCTCCACTTT.

This clonotype was recorded at least ten times. The chain is built from TRBV2 and TRBJ1-1, with D unclear. V dropped 7 bases and J dropped 1 base, with 10 bases sitting between them. The germline V gene encodes CDR1 SNHLY and CDR2 FYNNEI. This CDR3 is 13 amino acids long. CDR3 sequence reads: CASIVGRNTEAFF. Written as DNA, the CDR3 is TGTGCCAGCATAGTCGGGAGGAACACTGAAGCTTTCTTT.

This clonotype was observed at least ten times. This chain links TRBV20-1 with TRBJ2-3; TRBD1 might be the D (6 bases). CDR1 is DFQATT, CDR2 SNEGSKA, per germline (reference sequence). Trimming shortened V by 3 bases and J by 2 bases, and 15 bases separated the two germline ends. CDR3 length: 15 residues. The CDR3 DNA follows: TGCAGTGCTAGGGGACAAAAATATGCCACAGATACGCAGTATTTT. It specifies CSARGQKYATDTQYF.

This clonotype was detected many times. The chain carries TRBV28 and TRBJ2-3, with 7 positions matching TRBD1. The CDR3 consists of 16 residues. The V gene end was trimmed by 5 bases and the J gene end by 5 bases; junction bases not matched to a gene: 13. Looked up from germline, CDR1 is MDHEN and CDR2 is SYDVKM. This chain's CDR3 is CASSPLTGRQGDTQYF. The CDR3 nucleotides are TGTGCCAGCAGTCCGCTGACAGGGCGCCAAGGAGATACGCAGTATTTT.

This clonotype was picked up many times. This rearrangement joins TRBV7-9 to TRBJ1-1; tentatively, D is TRBD1 (6 bases). Germline V lookup: CDR1 SEHNR, CDR2 FQNEAQ (reference sequence). The CDR3 spans 17 residues. Trimming shortened V by 4 bases and J by 1 base, and 19 bases separated the two germline ends. The CDR3 here is CASSSSVWGARNTEAFF. As DNA, the CDR3 is TGTGCCAGCAGCTCCAGTGTGTGGGGGGCGCGGAACACTGAAGCTTTCTTT.

This clonotype was recorded many times. V and J are TRBV11-2 and TRBJ2-1, with TRBD2 matching over 8 bases. The germline gives CDR1 SGHAT, CDR2 FQNNGV. The trim removed 1 base at V and 10 bases at J, leaving 6 bases unmatched. The CDR3 length is 14 residues. The CDR3 bases are TGTGCCAGCAGCTTAGTGGGACTAGTTGGCGAGCAGTTCTTC. Its translation: CASSLVGLVGEQFF.